These T cell receptor beta chains were read from a single sample in a study of neurological immune-mediated disorders. One entry per CDR3 protein results from TCRdb running MiXCR on the 5' RACE reads. This table holds just over 95,000 distinct CDR3 sequences, approximately 3.3% found once. Sequenced input: PBMCs. The receptors shown here come from a woman between 18 and 29 years old with multiple sclerosis. CDR3s include the opening cysteine and the closing phenylalanine or tryptophan. Each record gives: V gene, D gene, J gene, clone size, CDR3 DNA, CDR3 protein. The D gene is left open where the match is weak. The size of a clone is reported for some rows only, either as once, few or many, or as a class for expanded clones.

v_gene: TRBV5-1
d_gene: .
j_gene: TRBJ2-5
abundance: many
CDR3nt: TGCGCCAGCAGCTTAAACTCGGTCCAAGAGACCCAGTACTTC
CDR3aa: CASSLNSVQETQYF

v_gene: TRBV4-1
d_gene: TRBD2
j_gene: TRBJ2-5
abundance: many
CDR3nt: TGCGCCAGCAGCCAATCCGGGACTAGCGGGGGAGAGACCCAGTACTTC
CDR3aa: CASSQSGTSGGETQYF

v_gene: TRBV20-1
d_gene: .
j_gene: TRBJ2-2
abundance: many
CDR3nt: TGCAGTGCTAGAGATCCCTGGGGCCGAACCGGGGAGCTGTTTTTT
CDR3aa: CSARDPWGRTGELFF

v_gene: TRBV2
d_gene: .
j_gene: TRBJ1-5
abundance: many
CDR3nt: TGTGCCAGCAGTGATGTTGGGGGGCTTGGTCAGCCCCAGCATTTT
CDR3aa: CASSDVGGLGQPQHF

v_gene: TRBV12-3/TRBV12-4
d_gene: TRBD2
j_gene: TRBJ2-1
abundance: .
CDR3nt: TGTGCCAGCACTAAGGGTCGGACTAGCGACTACAATGAGCAGTTCTTC
CDR3aa: CASTKGRTSDYNEQFF

v_gene: TRBV3-1
d_gene: .
j_gene: TRBJ2-7
abundance: many
CDR3nt: TGTGCCAGCAGCCAAGAAAGGGAGCAGTACTTC
CDR3aa: CASSQEREQYF

v_gene: TRBV10-3
d_gene: .
j_gene: TRBJ2-3
abundance: few
CDR3nt: TGTGCCATCAGTGAGTCTGCACGGGGGCGCACAGATACGCAGTATTTT
CDR3aa: CAISESARGRTDTQYF

v_gene: TRBV10-3
d_gene: .
j_gene: TRBJ1-3
abundance: many
CDR3nt: TGTGCCATCAGGAAAAACTTAGACTCACGGACAGCTCAGAGGGATCCCGGAAACACCATATATTTT
CDR3aa: CAIRKNLDSRTAQRDPGNTIYF

v_gene: TRBV6-5
d_gene: TRBD1
j_gene: TRBJ2-4
abundance: .
CDR3nt: TGTGCCAGCAGTTTGACAGGGGCGCCGCGGTTGAGAGACATTCAGTACTTC
CDR3aa: CASSLTGAPRLRDIQYF

v_gene: TRBV7-2
d_gene: .
j_gene: TRBJ2-7
abundance: many
CDR3nt: TGTGCCAGCAGCCTAGCCCTGTCCTACGAGCAGTACTTC
CDR3aa: CASSLALSYEQYF

v_gene: TRBV6-6
d_gene: .
j_gene: TRBJ1-2
abundance: .
CDR3nt: TGTGCCAGCAGTTACTCCGGGGGGGATAACTATGGCTACACCTTC
CDR3aa: CASSYSGGDNYGYTF

v_gene: TRBV5-1
d_gene: TRBD2
j_gene: TRBJ2-7
abundance: many
CDR3nt: TGCGCCAGCAGCGTAGCGGGGGCCAACTACGAGCAGTACTTC
CDR3aa: CASSVAGANYEQYF

v_gene: TRBV3-1
d_gene: .
j_gene: TRBJ1-1
abundance: many
CDR3nt: TGTGCCAGCAGCCAATGGCAGGGGTTTAGGAACACTGAAGCTTTCTTT
CDR3aa: CASSQWQGFRNTEAFF

v_gene: TRBV10-3
d_gene: TRBD2
j_gene: TRBJ2-7
abundance: many
CDR3nt: TGTGCCATCAGTGAGTCGATCGGGAGGTACGAGCAGTACTTC
CDR3aa: CAISESIGRYEQYF

v_gene: TRBV7-2
d_gene: .
j_gene: TRBJ2-1
abundance: many
CDR3nt: TGTGCCAGCAAGGCGGGTATCTACAATGAGCAGTTCTTC
CDR3aa: CASKAGIYNEQFF

v_gene: TRBV7-2
d_gene: TRBD1
j_gene: TRBJ2-1
abundance: many
CDR3nt: TGTGCCAGCAGCGATTTTGTAACCGGGACAGGGTCCTACAATGAGCAGTTCTTC
CDR3aa: CASSDFVTGTGSYNEQFF

v_gene: TRBV6-5
d_gene: TRBD1
j_gene: TRBJ1-1
abundance: many
CDR3nt: TGTGCCAGCAGTTACTGGGACAGGGACACTGAAGCTTTCTTT
CDR3aa: CASSYWDRDTEAFF

v_gene: TRBV3-1
d_gene: .
j_gene: TRBJ2-7
abundance: many
CDR3nt: TGTGCCAGCAGCCAAGTGGACTACGAGCAGTACTTC
CDR3aa: CASSQVDYEQYF

v_gene: TRBV6-6
d_gene: TRBD1
j_gene: TRBJ2-7
abundance: many
CDR3nt: TGTGCCAGCGCGGGGACAGGGTTGTACGAGCAGTACTTC
CDR3aa: CASAGTGLYEQYF

v_gene: TRBV3-1
d_gene: .
j_gene: TRBJ1-6
abundance: .
CDR3nt: TGTGCCAGCAGCCAGGGTTCACCCCTCCACTTT
CDR3aa: CASSQGSPLHF

v_gene: TRBV7-3
d_gene: TRBD2
j_gene: TRBJ2-1
abundance: many
CDR3nt: TGTGCCAGCAGCCCCCGGGGTAGGGAGGGATACAATGAGCAGTTCTTC
CDR3aa: CASSPRGREGYNEQFF

v_gene: TRBV12-3/TRBV12-4
d_gene: TRBD1
j_gene: TRBJ1-2
abundance: many
CDR3nt: TGTGCCAGCACTCCGGGGGGGGGACAGGGAAACTATGGCTACACCTTC
CDR3aa: CASTPGGGQGNYGYTF

v_gene: TRBV5-5
d_gene: .
j_gene: TRBJ1-4
abundance: many
CDR3nt: TGTGCCAGCAGCCGAATTGGACAGACCCGTGATGAAAAACTGTTTTTT
CDR3aa: CASSRIGQTRDEKLFF

v_gene: TRBV20-1
d_gene: .
j_gene: TRBJ2-7
abundance: many
CDR3nt: TGCAGTGCTAGTCCATCCTACGAGCAGTACTTC
CDR3aa: CSASPSYEQYF

v_gene: TRBV2
d_gene: .
j_gene: TRBJ2-7
abundance: many
CDR3nt: TGTGCTACGTCGGACGGGGCCTACGAGCAGTACTTC
CDR3aa: CATSDGAYEQYF